This is a list of T cell receptor beta chains from one sample in a study of CD8 T cells in Susac syndrome. TCRdb passed the immunoSEQ multiplex PCR reads through MiXCR, listing each CDR3 protein once. The top ten clones hold 0.15% to 0.2% of a sample with some 130,000 distinct CDR3 sequences, over 90% of them seen once. Sample: CD8+ T cells from PBMCs. These receptor sequences come from a human donor with Susac syndrome. The CDR3 runs from the conserved cysteine through the conserved F or W. Each record gives: D gene, V gene, clone size, J gene, CDR3 DNA, CDR3 protein. D genes are given only for firm matches. For some rows the clone size is stated as once, few or many, or as a class when expanded; others skip it.

d_call: NA; v_call: TRBV20-1; clone_size: NA; j_call: TRBJ2-7; cdr3_nt: TGCAGTGCTAAACAGTTAGACTCCTACGAGCAGTACTTC; cdr3_aa: CSAKQLDSYEQYF
d_call: TRBD1; v_call: TRBV7-9; clone_size: NA; j_call: TRBJ1-4; cdr3_nt: TGTGCCAGCAGCTCCTGGGGACAGGAAAGGGAAAAACTGTTTTTT; cdr3_aa: CASSSWGQEREKLFF
d_call: NA; v_call: TRBV12-3/TRBV12-4; clone_size: NA; j_call: TRBJ1-2; cdr3_nt: TGTGCCAGCCGCTCTGTTGTGGACCTCGGCTACACCTTC; cdr3_aa: CASRSVVDLGYTF
d_call: NA; v_call: TRBV27; clone_size: NA; j_call: TRBJ2-7; cdr3_nt: TGTGCCAGCAGTCCCCCAGCAACCTACGAGCAGTACTTC; cdr3_aa: CASSPPATYEQYF
d_call: NA; v_call: TRBV4-1; clone_size: NA; j_call: TRBJ2-7; cdr3_nt: TGCGCCAGCAGCCAAGATAAGGGACTTACCTACGAGCAGTACTTC; cdr3_aa: CASSQDKGLTYEQYF
d_call: NA; v_call: TRBV16; clone_size: NA; j_call: TRBJ1-5; cdr3_nt: TGTGCCAGCAGCCAATCGATAGGGAATAGCAATCAGCCCCAGCATTTT; cdr3_aa: CASSQSIGNSNQPQHF
d_call: NA; v_call: TRBV27; clone_size: NA; j_call: TRBJ2-7; cdr3_nt: TGTGCCAGCAGTTTATTAGGGGGGAACGAGCAGTACTTC; cdr3_aa: CASSLLGGNEQYF
d_call: NA; v_call: TRBV5-6; clone_size: NA; j_call: TRBJ1-2; cdr3_nt: TGTGCCAGCAGCTATGGAGATGCTAACTATGGCTACACCTTC; cdr3_aa: CASSYGDANYGYTF
d_call: NA; v_call: TRBV29-1; clone_size: once; j_call: TRBJ2-7; cdr3_nt: TGCAGCGTTGATGACCATTACGAGCAGTACTTC; cdr3_aa: CSVDDHYEQYF
d_call: TRBD1; v_call: TRBV2; clone_size: NA; j_call: TRBJ1-1; cdr3_nt: TGTGCCAGCAGTGGGGACAGGGCGAACACTGAAGCTTTCTTT; cdr3_aa: CASSGDRANTEAFF
d_call: NA; v_call: TRBV28; clone_size: NA; j_call: TRBJ2-5; cdr3_nt: TGTGCCAGCAAACAGCCTGGGGAACAACAGACCCAGTACTTC; cdr3_aa: CASKQPGEQQTQYF
d_call: NA; v_call: TRBV24-1; clone_size: NA; j_call: TRBJ1-1; cdr3_nt: TGTGCCACCCTCAAGAACACTGAAGCTTTCTTT; cdr3_aa: CATLKNTEAFF
d_call: TRBD2; v_call: TRBV3-1; clone_size: NA; j_call: TRBJ2-2; cdr3_nt: TGTGCCAGCAGCCAAGTAGCGGGAGCGAACACCGGGGAGCTGTTTTTT; cdr3_aa: CASSQVAGANTGELFF
d_call: NA; v_call: TRBV6-2/TRBV6-3; clone_size: once; j_call: TRBJ2-7; cdr3_nt: TGTGCCAGCAGTTACGGCCGAACTACCTACGAGCAGTACTTC; cdr3_aa: CASSYGRTTYEQYF
d_call: NA; v_call: TRBV9; clone_size: NA; j_call: TRBJ1-4; cdr3_nt: TGTGCCAGCAGCGTAGACCCAAGAGCAACTAATGAAAAACTGTTTTTT; cdr3_aa: CASSVDPRATNEKLFF
d_call: TRBD1; v_call: TRBV12-5; clone_size: NA; j_call: TRBJ1-1; cdr3_nt: TGTGCTAGTGGTTATGCGACAGGGGAAGGGGGATTCGACACTGAAGCTTTCTTT; cdr3_aa: CASGYATGEGGFDTEAFF
d_call: NA; v_call: TRBV19; clone_size: NA; j_call: TRBJ2-1; cdr3_nt: TGTGCCAGTAGTCGGTCATATTCGGACAATGAGCAGTTCTTC; cdr3_aa: CASSRSYSDNEQFF
d_call: NA; v_call: TRBV9; clone_size: NA; j_call: TRBJ1-2; cdr3_nt: TGTGCCAGCAGCCTCGGCCAGGGCTACACCTTC; cdr3_aa: CASSLGQGYTF
d_call: NA; v_call: TRBV6-5; clone_size: NA; j_call: TRBJ1-6; cdr3_nt: TGTGCCACCGGCCGGGCCATCTATAATTCACCCCTCCACTTT; cdr3_aa: CATGRAIYNSPLHF
d_call: NA; v_call: TRBV9; clone_size: NA; j_call: TRBJ2-6; cdr3_nt: TGTGCCAGCAGCGCCCGGCAGACTCCCCGGGGGGGGGCCAACGTCCTGACTTTC; cdr3_aa: CASSARQTPRGGANVLTF
d_call: NA; v_call: TRBV29-1; clone_size: NA; j_call: TRBJ1-2; cdr3_nt: TGCAGCGTTGTTGTTACAGCAGCTAACTATGGCTACACCTTC; cdr3_aa: CSVVVTAANYGYTF
d_call: NA; v_call: TRBV28; clone_size: NA; j_call: TRBJ2-5; cdr3_nt: TGTGCCAGCAGGGGGCGGGAAGGGGCGTTTGAGACCCAGTACTTC; cdr3_aa: CASRGREGAFETQYF
d_call: NA; v_call: TRBV12-5; clone_size: NA; j_call: TRBJ2-1; cdr3_nt: TGTGCTAGTGGTTTGGAACTAGGGAATGAGCAGTTCTTC; cdr3_aa: CASGLELGNEQFF
d_call: TRBD1; v_call: TRBV6-6; clone_size: NA; j_call: TRBJ1-5; cdr3_nt: TGTGCCGTCCGCGGCACAGGGGGCGGTCAGCCCCAGCATTTT; cdr3_aa: CAVRGTGGGQPQHF
d_call: TRBD2; v_call: TRBV3-1; clone_size: NA; j_call: TRBJ2-3; cdr3_nt: TGTGCCAGCAGCCAAGAGCCCATGGCAACCGGGACTAGTCCCTACACAGATACGCAGTATTTT; cdr3_aa: CASSQEPMATGTSPYTDTQYF
d_call: TRBD1; v_call: TRBV2; clone_size: NA; j_call: TRBJ1-2; cdr3_nt: TGTGCCAGCAGTGAAGCGAGGGACAGGGCTAGGGACTATGGCTACACCTTC; cdr3_aa: CASSEARDRARDYGYTF
d_call: NA; v_call: TRBV19; clone_size: NA; j_call: TRBJ2-7; cdr3_nt: TGTGCCAGTAGTATCGATGAGGGGCTCTCCTACGAGCAGTACTTC; cdr3_aa: CASSIDEGLSYEQYF
d_call: TRBD1; v_call: TRBV7-9; clone_size: NA; j_call: TRBJ1-1; cdr3_nt: TGTGCCAGCAGCTTTGAGGACAGGGGCCCTGAAGCTTTCTTT; cdr3_aa: CASSFEDRGPEAFF
d_call: NA; v_call: TRBV3-1; clone_size: NA; j_call: TRBJ2-1; cdr3_nt: TGTGCCAGCAGCCAAATTCTTGAGAATGAGCAGTTCTTC; cdr3_aa: CASSQILENEQFF
d_call: NA; v_call: TRBV11-2; clone_size: NA; j_call: TRBJ2-2; cdr3_nt: TGTGCCAGCAGCGTGTTAGCAGAGATCACCGGGGAGCTGTTTTTT; cdr3_aa: CASSVLAEITGELFF
d_call: TRBD2; v_call: TRBV7-9; clone_size: NA; j_call: TRBJ2-1; cdr3_nt: TGTGCCAGCAGCTTCAAGGTGGAGTGGGGGAGGACTAGACACAATGAGCAGTTCTTC; cdr3_aa: CASSFKVEWGRTRHNEQFF
d_call: TRBD1; v_call: TRBV19; clone_size: few; j_call: TRBJ1-2; cdr3_nt: TGTGCCAGTAGTCTAGGGACAGCCTATGGCTACACCTTC; cdr3_aa: CASSLGTAYGYTF
d_call: TRBD1; v_call: TRBV24-1; clone_size: NA; j_call: TRBJ2-2; cdr3_nt: TGTGCCACCAGTGATTTGCCGGACAGGGGGAACACCGGGGAGCTGTTTTTT; cdr3_aa: CATSDLPDRGNTGELFF
d_call: TRBD2; v_call: TRBV12-3/TRBV12-4; clone_size: NA; j_call: TRBJ2-6; cdr3_nt: TGTGCCAGCAGTCCGTACCAGGGACTAGCGCTGAACGCCGGGCCGGGGGCCAACGTCCTGACTTTC; cdr3_aa: CASSPYQGLALNAGPGANVLTF
d_call: TRBD1; v_call: TRBV3-1; clone_size: NA; j_call: TRBJ2-3; cdr3_nt: TGTGCCAGCAGCCAAGGCCCCGGGACAGGGATAACAGATACGCAGTATTTT; cdr3_aa: CASSQGPGTGITDTQYF
d_call: TRBD1; v_call: TRBV12-3/TRBV12-4; clone_size: NA; j_call: TRBJ2-7; cdr3_nt: TGTGCCAGCAGTCCCCGGACAGGACCCGAGCAGTACTTC; cdr3_aa: CASSPRTGPEQYF
d_call: TRBD2; v_call: TRBV18; clone_size: NA; j_call: TRBJ2-7; cdr3_nt: TGTGCCAGCTCACTGGCTAGCGGGGCCTACGAGCAGTACTTC; cdr3_aa: CASSLASGAYEQYF
d_call: NA; v_call: TRBV12-3/TRBV12-4; clone_size: once; j_call: TRBJ2-7; cdr3_nt: TGTGCCAGCAGTGTACATAGCCACGAGCAGTACTTC; cdr3_aa: CASSVHSHEQYF
d_call: NA; v_call: TRBV12-3/TRBV12-4; clone_size: NA; j_call: TRBJ2-3; cdr3_nt: TGTGCCAGCAACCCCTGGGGGTCCTCCGCGATTGGAGAGACGCAGTATTTT; cdr3_aa: CASNPWGSSAIGETQYF
d_call: TRBD2; v_call: TRBV19; clone_size: NA; j_call: TRBJ2-1; cdr3_nt: TGTGCCAGTAGTATTTCGGCTGATAGCGGGTACTACAATGAGCAGTTCTTC; cdr3_aa: CASSISADSGYYNEQFF
d_call: NA; v_call: TRBV20-1; clone_size: few; j_call: TRBJ1-1; cdr3_nt: TGCAGTGTGGTGAACACTGAAGCTTTCTTT; cdr3_aa: CSVVNTEAFF
d_call: TRBD2; v_call: TRBV29-1; clone_size: NA; j_call: TRBJ2-7; cdr3_nt: TGCAGCGTTGTTTCCAGCGGGAGGGATGAGCAGTACTTC; cdr3_aa: CSVVSSGRDEQYF
d_call: NA; v_call: TRBV24-1; clone_size: NA; j_call: TRBJ1-2; cdr3_nt: TGTGCCACCAGTGATTTCGGGGACGAAGCTGGAGCGAACTATGGCTACACCTTC; cdr3_aa: CATSDFGDEAGANYGYTF
d_call: NA; v_call: TRBV14; clone_size: NA; j_call: TRBJ2-1; cdr3_nt: TGTGCCAGCAGCCTCGACATCGCCGGTCCGTTCTTC; cdr3_aa: CASSLDIAGPFF
d_call: NA; v_call: TRBV28; clone_size: NA; j_call: TRBJ2-5; cdr3_nt: TGTGCCAGCAGAACAGAATACCAAGAGACCCAGTACTTC; cdr3_aa: CASRTEYQETQYF
d_call: NA; v_call: TRBV19; clone_size: NA; j_call: TRBJ2-3; cdr3_nt: TGTGCCCAAGAGGAATCAACAGATACGCAGTATTTT; cdr3_aa: CAQEESTDTQYF
d_call: NA; v_call: TRBV9; clone_size: NA; j_call: TRBJ1-3; cdr3_nt: TGTGCCAGCAGCGGTTCAGGGGCTGGAAACACCATATATTTT; cdr3_aa: CASSGSGAGNTIYF